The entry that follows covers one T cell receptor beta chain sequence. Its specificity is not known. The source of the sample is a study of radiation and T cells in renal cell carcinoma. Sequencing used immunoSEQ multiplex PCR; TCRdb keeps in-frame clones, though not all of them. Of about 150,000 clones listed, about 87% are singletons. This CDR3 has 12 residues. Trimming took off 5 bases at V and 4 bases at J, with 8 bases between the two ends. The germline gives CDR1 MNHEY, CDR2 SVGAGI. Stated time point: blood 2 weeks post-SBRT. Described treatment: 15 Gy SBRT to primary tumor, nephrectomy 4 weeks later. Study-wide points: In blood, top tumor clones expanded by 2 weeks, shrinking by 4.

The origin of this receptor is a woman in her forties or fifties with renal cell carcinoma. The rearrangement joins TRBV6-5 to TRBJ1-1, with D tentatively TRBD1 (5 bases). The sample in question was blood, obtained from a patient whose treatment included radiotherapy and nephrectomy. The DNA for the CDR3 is TGTGCCAGCAGTGGGACGGGCACTGAAGCTTTCTTT. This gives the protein CASSGTGTEAFF.